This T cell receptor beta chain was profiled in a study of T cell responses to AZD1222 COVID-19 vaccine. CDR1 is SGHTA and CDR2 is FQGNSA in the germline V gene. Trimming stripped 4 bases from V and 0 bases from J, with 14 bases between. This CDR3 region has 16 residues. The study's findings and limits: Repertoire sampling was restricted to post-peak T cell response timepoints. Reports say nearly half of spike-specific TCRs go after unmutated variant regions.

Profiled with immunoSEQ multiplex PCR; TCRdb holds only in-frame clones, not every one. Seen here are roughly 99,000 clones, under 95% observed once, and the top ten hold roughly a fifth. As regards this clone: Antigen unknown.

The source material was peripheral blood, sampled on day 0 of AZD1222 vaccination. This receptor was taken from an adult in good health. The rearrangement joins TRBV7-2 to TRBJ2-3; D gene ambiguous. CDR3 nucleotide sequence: TGTGCCAGCAGCTCCGACCGGGTCTCTAGCACAGATACGCAGTATTTT. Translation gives CASSSDRVSSTDTQYF.